This TCR beta chain was captured in a study of radiation and T cells in renal cell carcinoma (dated by TCRdb to the early 2020s). For the study in its entirety: TCR beta sequencing covered 55 or so samples in total, comprising some 25 tumors and approximately 27 peripheral blood samples. A total of over 4 million unique CDR3 nucleotide sequences, encoding fewer than 3,000,000 unique CDR3 amino acid sequences, were found across all 50 or so samples. The final blood draw took place at 4 weeks after radiation, the same time as nephrectomy.

Broad study findings and their caveats: Dynamics of the blood repertoire were not tracked past 4 weeks after treatment. In blood, the top tumor clonotypes increased between baseline and 2 weeks post-radiation and then shrank by 4 weeks, which suggests that tumor-resident clones expanded only transiently. Effects of radiation dose or scheduling on the TCR repertoire could not be addressed with the single-armed trial design. Because no pretreatment tumor biopsies were available, whether clonotypes were present in the tumor at baseline could not be determined.

TCR beta libraries were generated from genomic DNA with the immunoSEQ kit, following the manufacturer's recommendations. Library preparation used a first multiplex PCR with proprietary primers, then a second PCR adding unique barcodes, with bead cleanups after each round. Each sample batch included a kit-provided positive control reaction and a negative control reaction. The final libraries were assessed on an Agilent 4200 TapeStation D1000 ScreenTape, pooled by volume, and quantified by qPCR. An Illumina NextSeq500 fitted with a MidOutput 150-cycle cartridge performed the sequencing, running 156 Read1 cycles and 15 Index1 cycles with the kit's custom primers. The pooled library was loaded at around 1.1 pM, and roughly 20% PhiX control was spiked in. Concerning the study's data processing: The vendor-processed data were analyzed in R, and a clonotype was defined as all T cells that share the same CDR3 nucleotide sequence. In the clone abundance analyses, frequencies were normalized to the 10,000 most abundant clones in each sample. Public T cell clones, averaging fewer than five per sample, were removed before analysis. Tumor-enriched and baseline blood-enriched clonotypes were defined by at least a 32-fold difference in abundance between compartments. A beta-binomial differential abundance model was applied to find clonotypes that expanded or contracted between blood time points. Tumor-blood repertoire similarity was measured with the Baroni-Urbani and Buser coefficient, and groups were compared using two-tailed Wilcoxon tests in R. TCRdb carries this immuneACCESS record with in-frame sequences only. Its versions omit some clonotypes, under half of them owing to an unresolved V gene in the studies checked, with the rest unexplained. V and J calls and clone size come straight from that table; D and trimming were deduced from the DNA. A total of some 150,000 clones appear in this sample, 70% to 90% of them only once. The ten largest clones represent around 17% of the sample.

For this clone: Its specific antigen is unknown. No clone much larger than this one lies a single base away; base qualities are absent.

V has 4 bases trimmed and J has 5 bases trimmed; junction bases matching no gene number 4. Looking up the germline V gene yields CDR1 SGHDT and CDR2 YYEEEE. CDR3 length: 15 amino acids, cysteine to phenylalanine. Only the CDR3 region is kept as DNA, spanning 45 bases read in frame from base 1. Read against the paper, the sample's time point label means: blood 4 weeks post-SBRT, at nephrectomy. In the paper's terms, the treatment or condition label means: 15 Gy SBRT to primary tumor, nephrectomy 4 weeks later. The samples were drawn from a clinical trial, where primary renal cell carcinomas were treated with 15 Gy of stereotactic body radiation therapy and then removed by nephrectomy 4 weeks afterward. To follow tumor-enriched clonotypes, peripheral blood was collected serially from radiation-treated patients at baseline and again at 2 weeks and 4 weeks after SBRT. Every patient's renal cell carcinoma showed clear cell pathology. The QIAamp DNA Blood Mini Kit (Qiagen) was used to prepare genomic DNA for TCR sequencing. The analyses included just those samples that passed every quality control check.

The receptor was derived from a woman aged 45-59 years with renal cell carcinoma. The sequence links TRBV5-6 to TRBJ1-6, and 9 junction bases match TRBD1. This sample comprised blood, obtained from a patient whose treatment included radiotherapy and nephrectomy. CDR3 loop: CASSPRTGDNSPLHF. The sequenced DNA: TGTGCCAGCAGCCCGAGGACAGGGGATAATTCACCCCTCCACTTT.